The sequence of this TCR beta chain was determined in a study of blood T cell repertoires in COVID-19. In the study overall: From T cells, B-cell-depleted T cells, or PBMCs came the material, which was cDNA or gDNA.

Authors' methods: Cell counts per sample came from amplifying reference gene primers. Clones were read by immunoSEQ multiplex PCR, and TCRdb kept only the in-frame ones, dropping some. V and J calls and clone size are as listed in that table; D and trimming were resolved from the DNA. The sample records about 480,000 clones, roughly nine tenths being singletons. Researchers sorted participants into cohorts using their self-reported clinical history. Recovered participants had two consecutive negative NP/OP PCR tests, healthcare professional clearance, or symptom resolution. CDR3 length: 14 residues. Trimming removed 2 bases at V and 1 base at J, with 6 bases between. Germline V gives CDR1 MRHNA, CDR2 SNTAGT.

The source material was PBMCs or T cells enriched from blood (not recorded which). This sequence originates from an older woman who had recovered from COVID-19. The chain has TRBV6-4 and TRBJ1-3, with unresolved D. This CDR3 reads CASSDGFSGNTIYF. The CDR3 nucleotides are TGTGCCAGCAGTGACGGCTTTTCTGGAAACACCATATATTTT.